The following is a T cell receptor beta chain sequence with its context. Assay used: immunoSEQ multiplex PCR; TCRdb lists only in-frame clones, some missing. The sample holds tens of thousands of clones; 70% to 90% are singletons and the top ten take around 1.5%. This record belongs to a study of graft-versus-host responses after intestinal transplantation. Study at large: All recipients were given anti-thymocyte globulin induction, and tacrolimus and steroids were then administered for around three years.

Germline CDR1 is MNHNS and CDR2 is SASEGT. V shed 11 bases and J shed 7 bases, with 12 bases lying between them. The length of the CDR3 is 12 residues. The rearrangement joins TRBV6-1 to TRBJ1-6; D perhaps matches TRBD1 (6 bases). This specimen was PBMCs, taken 26 days after transplant. The source is a human patient who received an intestinal transplant, so some T cells may come from the graft donor. DNA of the CDR3: TGTGCCTGCGACAGGCAGAATTCACCCCTCCACTTT. This gives the protein CACDRQNSPLHF.